This paragraph covers one TCR beta chain sequence. Its antigen is still unknown. Measured with immunoSEQ multiplex PCR; TCRdb has only the in-frame clones, and not every one. Seen here are 55,000 to 80,000 clones, roughly 95% observed once, and the top ten hold around 3%. The sample originates from a study of cytomegalovirus exposure and HLA in healthy donors. Study-wide findings and caveats: A few of the chains that were CMV-associated were confirmed in vitro to be specific for CMV antigens.

The receptor's source is a man aged 18 to 30 in good health and CMV-seronegative. Source material: PBMCs.

The CDR3 loop reads CATSTGQEQIGQFF. The CDR3 DNA is TGTGCCACCAGCACTGGACAGGAGCAGATTGGGCAGTTCTTC. V gene TRBV15 combines with J gene TRBJ2-1; 7 nucleotides line up with TRBD1. Germline V gene data show CDR1 as LNHNV and CDR2 as YYDKDF (reference sequence). V trimming: 4 bases; J trimming: 12 bases; junction bases outside the gene matches: 12. The CDR3 runs 14 residues.